These 26 T cell receptor beta chains share one sample of origin, sequenced in a study of T cell responses to AZD1222 COVID-19 vaccine. Clones were read by immunoSEQ multiplex PCR, and TCRdb kept only the in-frame ones, dropping some. The table includes about 170,000 clones, roughly 92% detected once. This material consisted of peripheral blood, taken on day 0 of AZD1222 vaccination. The source of these receptors is an adult in good health.

The V call is TRBV15, the J call TRBJ2-7; 9 nucleotides agree with TRBD1. The trim removed 3 bases at V and 0 bases at J, leaving 9 bases unmatched. This CDR3 is built from 17 residues. CDR1 and CDR2 (germline): LNHNV, YYDKDF (reference sequence). CDR3 loop: CATSSFLGTGSSYEQYF. For the CDR3, the DNA is TGTGCCACCAGCAGTTTTCTTGGGACAGGGAGCTCCTACGAGCAGTACTTC.

The chain has TRBV11-3 and TRBJ2-2; D not certain. V lost 5 bases and J lost 5, with 12 bases in between. The CDR3 is 14 amino acids. Germline lookup yields CDR1 SGHNT and CDR2 YENEEA. The DNA of the CDR3 is TGTGCCAGCAGCCCGGGTCGACTTACCGGGGAGCTGTTTTTT. Translation: CASSPGRLTGELFF.

The V and J genes are TRBV2 and TRBJ2-7; D perhaps matches TRBD1 (6 bases). CDR1 is SNHLY, CDR2 FYNNEI, per germline. V was pared by 6 bases and J by 3 bases, with 6 bases between. CDR3 length equals 11 residues. In nucleotides, the CDR3 is TGTGCCAGCAGGGGACACTACGAGCAGTACTTC. Translated, it gives CASRGHYEQYF.

This clone was observed a handful of times. V and J are TRBV27 and TRBJ1-4; D possibly corresponds to TRBD1 (6 bases). The CDR3 is made up of 13 amino acids. Germline loops: CDR1 MNHEY, CDR2 SMNVEV (reference sequence). V lost 5 bases and J lost 10, with 14 bases in between. CDR3 nucleotide sequence: TGTGCCAGCAGTCAACAGGGTCAAGGAAAACTGTTTTTT. Protein: CASSQQGQGKLFF.

This sequence joins TRBV6-5 and TRBJ2-1; D may be TRBD1 (6 bases). V lost 2 bases, J lost 2 bases, and 13 bases lay in between. The CDR3 is 16 residues long. Germline-derived CDR1 and CDR2 are MNHEY and SVGAGI. The CDR3 DNA is TGTGCCAGCAGTTACGTGGGACATTCGACCTACAATGAGCAGTTCTTC. Translating it yields CASSYVGHSTYNEQFF.

CDR3 sequence reads: CASSLGTLLAEQFF. Here the CDR3 DNA reads TGTGCCAGCAGCTTAGGTACCCTCTTGGCAGAGCAGTTCTTC. The chain employs TRBV7-6 and TRBJ2-1; D ambiguous. Germline V lookup: CDR1 SGHVS, CDR2 FNYEAQ. The CDR3 loop spans 14 amino acids. Trimming removed 1 base at V and 10 bases at J, with 14 bases between.

This chain links TRBV5-4 with TRBJ2-1, with D hard to call. The V end was cut by 0 bases, the J end by 0 bases, with 7 bases between. Germline V gene data show CDR1 as SGHNT and CDR2 as YYREEE (reference sequence). The CDR3 length is 15 residues. This CDR3 is CASSLERNSYNEQFF. As DNA, the CDR3 is TGTGCCAGCAGCTTGGAACGGAACTCCTACAATGAGCAGTTCTTC. Filled out from reference TRBV5-4 and TRBJ2-1, the complete variable domain reads ETGVTQSPTHLIKTRGQQVTLRCSSQSGHNTVSWYQQALGQGPQFIFQYYREEENGRGNFPPRFSGLQFPNYSSELNVNALELDDSALYLCASSLERNSYNEQFFGPGTRLTVL.

The chain links TRBV10-3 to TRBJ1-3; D is uncertain. Germline assignment: CDR1 ENHRY and CDR2 SYGVKD. The V end lost 6 bases, the J end lost 0 bases, and 12 bases lay between the germline ends. The CDR3 runs to 15 residues. CDR3 bases: TGTGCCATCAGGGGCTTGGGAAACTCTGGAAACACCATATATTTT. It codes for CAIRGLGNSGNTIYF.

The chain is built from TRBV5-1 and TRBJ2-7; 7 bases line up with TRBD1. The CDR3 runs to 15 residues. CDR1 is SGHRS and CDR2 is YFSETQ in the germline V gene. The V segment lost 4 bases and the J segment 4 bases; nucleotides outside the gene matches: 11. This CDR3 is CASSPRAGGRYEQYF. As DNA, the CDR3 is TGCGCCAGCAGCCCCCGGGCAGGGGGTAGATACGAGCAGTACTTC.

J is TRBJ2-1 and V is TRBV9, with TRBD2 identical over 8 bases. CDR1 and CDR2 from the germline V gene are SGDLS and YYNGEE. Trimming took 2 bases from V and 0 from J; bases not matched to a gene: 1. The CDR3 length is 15 residues. The CDR3, as DNA: TGTGCCAGCAGCGTTAGCGGGGTCTCCTACAATGAGCAGTTCTTC. Translating gives CASSVSGVSYNEQFF.

The chain carries TRBV12-3 or TRBV12-4 and TRBJ1-1; D call uncertain. This CDR3 has 13 amino acids. Trimming stripped 3 bases from V and 5 bases from J, with 10 bases between. CDR3 residues: CASSFFVGTEAFF. DNA for the CDR3: TGTGCCAGCAGTTTTTTTGTAGGGACTGAAGCTTTCTTT.

The chain recombines TRBV11-2 with TRBJ1-4; D ambiguous. Germline values: CDR1 SGHAT, CDR2 FQNNGV. V was pared by 5 bases and J by 5 bases, with 21 bases between. The CDR3 length is 17 residues. The CDR3 coding sequence is TGTGCCAGCAGCCCAGGACTTCGGAAGAGTTTAAATGAAAAACTGTTTTTT. Amino acids: CASSPGLRKSLNEKLFF.

The gene calls are TRBV7-2 and TRBJ2-2; D not resolved. This CDR3 is built from 13 residues. Trimming took 2 bases from V and 9 from J, leaving 10 bases between them. The germline gives CDR1 SGHTA, CDR2 FQGNSA. The CDR3 here is CASSLLKARELFF. In DNA form, the CDR3 reads TGTGCCAGCAGCTTATTAAAGGCACGGGAGCTGTTTTTT.

This rearrangement joins TRBV6-5 to TRBJ2-3, with 12 nucleotides matching TRBD1. The V gene's germline CDR1 is MNHEY and CDR2 SVGAGI. The CDR3 has 15 residues. The junction had 5 bases not matched to a gene; V was cut back by 7 bases and J by 3 bases. CDR3 amino acids: CASTWDRGRTDTQYF. CDR3 coding DNA: TGTGCCAGCACCTGGGACAGGGGGCGGACAGATACGCAGTATTTT.

This chain links TRBV12-3 or TRBV12-4 with TRBJ2-1; D is undetermined. The CDR3 extends over 11 amino acids. V was shortened by 1 base and J by 10 bases, with 5 bases between the two germline ends. The CDR3 protein is CASSLGREQFF. In DNA form, the CDR3 reads TGTGCCAGCAGTTTAGGGCGGGAGCAGTTCTTC.

The CDR3 DNA reads as TGCAGTGCTAGTCAGTCAACTGGAAACACCATATATTTT. It yields the protein CSASQSTGNTIYF. The rearrangement joins TRBV20-1 to TRBJ1-3, with D uncertain. Trimming stripped 3 bases from V and 2 bases from J, with 8 bases between. The CDR3 runs to 13 residues. Germline V CDR1 and CDR2: DFQATT, SNEGSKA (reference sequence).

The rearrangement joins TRBV2 to TRBJ1-1; D not resolved. The CDR3 has 16 amino acids. V shed 2 bases and J shed 0 bases, with 13 bases lying between them. Germline lookup yields CDR1 SNHLY and CDR2 FYNNEI. The CDR3 reads CASSERARLMNTEAFF. Written as DNA, the CDR3 is TGTGCCAGCAGTGAAAGAGCTCGCCTGATGAACACTGAAGCTTTCTTT. Filled out from reference TRBV2 and TRBJ1-1, the complete variable domain reads EPEVTQTPSHQVTQMGQEVILRCVPISNHLYFYWYRQILGQKVEFLVSFYNNEISEKSEIFDDQFSVERPDGSNFTLKIRSTKLEDSAMYFCASSERARLMNTEAFFGQGTRLTVV.

The chain carries TRBV21-1 and TRBJ1-2; TRBD1 is the table's D call, not checked against the DNA. TRBV21-1 is deemed a pseudogene. This CDR3 has 13 amino acids. CDR3 DNA sequence: TGTGCCAGCAGCATTCAGGGGAACTATGGCTACACCTTC. It specifies CASSIQGNYGYTF.

This clone was observed once. This chain uses TRBV9 with TRBJ1-3; the D gene is possibly TRBD1 (5 bases). V shed 4 bases and J shed 2 bases, with 7 bases lying between them. This CDR3 spans 13 amino acids. From germline, CDR1 is SGDLS and CDR2 YYNGEE. The CDR3: CASSTRAGNTIYF. CDR3 coding DNA: TGTGCCAGCAGCACCAGGGCTGGAAACACCATATATTTT. The entire variable domain, with the rest obtained from reference TRBV9 and TRBJ1-3, is as follows: DSGVTQTPKHLITATGQRVTLRCSPRSGDLSVYWYQQSLDQGLQFLIQYYNGEERAKGNILERFSAQQFPDLHSELNLSSLELGDSALYFCASSTRAGNTIYFGEGSWLTVV.

This chain uses TRBV4-2 with TRBJ2-7; 9 bases align to TRBD1. Germline V lookup: CDR1 LGHNA, CDR2 YNFKEQ. The CDR3 contains 13 residues. The J segment lost 6 bases and the V segment lost 1 base, leaving 1 base of the junction unmatched. The CDR3 DNA sequence: TGTGCCAGCAGCCAAGGGGACAGGGCCGAGCAGTACTTC. Translating it yields CASSQGDRAEQYF.

Of note for this clone: Other nucleotide sequences in the sample specify the same CDR3. The chain combines TRBV19 with TRBJ1-4; D call uncertain. The CDR3 is 12 residues long. CDR1 and CDR2 from the germline V gene are LNHDA and SQIVND (reference sequence). V was pared by 3 bases and J by 7 bases, with 6 bases between. The CDR3 protein is CASSIGGEKLFF. The CDR3 coding sequence is TGTGCCAGTAGTATCGGAGGTGAAAAACTGTTTTTT. The full variable domain, with the rest looked up from reference TRBV19 and TRBJ1-4, is DGGITQSPKYLFRKEGQNVTLSCEQNLNHDAMYWYRQDPGQGLRLIYYSQIVNDFQKGDIAEGYSVSREKKESFPLTVTSAQKNPTAFYLCASSIGGEKLFFGSGTQLSVL.

The chain uses TRBV6-2 or TRBV6-3 and TRBJ1-1; TRBD1 matches at 7 bases. The trim removed 0 bases at V and 6 bases at J, leaving 10 bases unmatched. The CDR3 is made up of 16 amino acids. Germline V lookup: CDR1 MNHEY, CDR2 SVGEGT. The CDR3 DNA reads TGTGCCAGCAGTTACTCCTACAGGGGTACACTTTCTGAAGCTTTCTTT. This gives the protein CASSYSYRGTLSEAFF.

The chain recombines TRBV5-6 with TRBJ1-4; D call uncertain. CDR1 and CDR2 from the germline V gene are SGHDT and YYEEEE. This CDR3 region has 16 residues. Trimming stripped 0 bases from V and 2 bases from J, with 11 bases between. Here the CDR3 reads CASSLAGPPTNEKLFF. CDR3 coding DNA: TGTGCCAGCAGCTTGGCAGGCCCCCCGACTAATGAAAAACTGTTTTTT.

The CDR3 reads CAISPGGGQETQYF. The CDR3 nucleotides read TGTGCCATCAGCCCCGGGGGGGGGCAAGAGACCCAGTACTTC. This rearrangement joins TRBV10-3 to TRBJ2-5, with 8 bases that match TRBD2. V was clipped by 6 bases and J by 2 bases; unmatched bases: 5. This CDR3 contains 14 residues. CDR1 and CDR2 (germline): ENHRY, SYGVKD.

This chain connects TRBV10-3 to TRBJ1-3; tentative D call: TRBD1 (6 bases). Germline CDR1 ENHRY, CDR2 SYGVKD. The CDR3 spans 16 residues. The V end lost 3 bases, the J end lost 0 bases, and 12 bases lay between the germline ends. In DNA form, the CDR3 reads TGTGCCATCAGTGACTCCGGGACAAACTCTGGAAACACCATATATTTT. Its translation: CAISDSGTNSGNTIYF.

The chain joins TRBV12-3 or TRBV12-4 to TRBJ2-7; 7 nucleotides match TRBD1. Losses at the gene ends were 7 bases for V and 4 bases for J; bases not matched to a gene: 7. The length of the CDR3 is 13 residues. The DNA of the CDR3 is TGTGCCAGCACCGTGGGACAGAGATACGAGCAGTACTTC. Protein product: CASTVGQRYEQYF.